A selection of T cell receptor beta chains follows, all from one sample in a study of blood T cell repertoires in COVID-19. The assay was immunoSEQ multiplex PCR, and TCRdb's table has in-frame clones only and misses some. The repertoire holds roughly 100,000 clones, with approximately 76% as singletons. The sequenced material came from peripheral blood. The receptor set was obtained from a woman in her sixties or seventies with acute or convalescent COVID-19. Both conserved end residues are part of each CDR3. Clone size is shown for a subset of rows, as once, few, many or a class of expanded clone.

CASSQREEQYF	TRBV3-1/TRBV3-2	-	TRBJ2-7
CASSLQGGGSSPLHF	TRBV5-4	-	TRBJ1-6
CASSLGGSGGIEQFF	TRBV28	few	TRBJ2-1
CASRPPGSKETQYF	TRBV6-5	-	TRBJ2-5
CASSWGENSPLHF	TRBV12-3/TRBV12-4	-	TRBJ1-6
CASSPWDRARTYGYTF	TRBV19	-	TRBJ1-2
CASTRGSDSNQPQHF	TRBV6-5	-	TRBJ1-5
CASSLRRGATPLGEQYF	TRBV7-8	-	TRBJ2-7
CASSLGPDSIYGYTF	TRBV13	many	TRBJ1-2
CASSPGTGWVYGYTF	TRBV7-6	-	TRBJ1-2
CSVEGDGSSEGEQYF	TRBV29-1	few	TRBJ2-7
CASSERLRVGRKNTEAFF	TRBV6-1	many	TRBJ1-1
CASSPAGQPIEQYF	TRBV18	few	TRBJ2-7
CASAQQGSETQYF	TRBV19	-	TRBJ2-5
CASSYWRDGGYTF	TRBV6-5	-	TRBJ1-2
CAISLPGPGQGQYF	TRBV10-3	once	TRBJ2-7
CASSQKVSPREAFF	TRBV4-1	-	TRBJ1-1
CAWRNPGQGASGELFF	TRBV30	-	TRBJ2-2
CASSLGGLNYGYTF	TRBV13	-	TRBJ1-2
CASRRDTQYF	TRBV12-3/TRBV12-4	-	TRBJ2-3
CASRQSSYEQYF	TRBV25-1	-	TRBJ2-7
CASSPGLGYNEQFF	TRBV11-3	once	TRBJ2-1
CASSASRVSAADTQYF	TRBV9	-	TRBJ2-3
CASSQEGGGPGEQFF	TRBV4-2	-	TRBJ2-1
CSLQGGETQYF	TRBV20-1	-	TRBJ2-5
CASSWGTSGGAHEQFF	TRBV5-1	-	TRBJ2-1
CACQGNSGQPQHF	TRBV30	once	TRBJ1-5
CASSDTTGTQETQYF	TRBV5-5	few	TRBJ2-5
CAISDTGGDKGELFF	TRBV10-3	-	TRBJ2-2
CASSTPDRAEGTEAFF	TRBV28	-	TRBJ1-1
CASSSSGNEQFF	TRBV6-4	few	TRBJ2-1
CASSPSTWSQGETQYF	TRBV3-1/TRBV3-2	few	TRBJ2-5
CASSPTTGGRYEQYF	TRBV7-2	-	TRBJ2-7
CASAPGGLYGYTF	TRBV7-2	-	TRBJ1-2
CASTPPGGGFGELFF	TRBV28	-	TRBJ2-2
CASSLPGKSYEQYF	TRBV27	-	TRBJ2-7
CASSQRQQNTEAFF	TRBV14	once	TRBJ1-1
CASSQDASGAYEQYF	TRBV3-1/TRBV3-2	-	TRBJ2-7
CASSSPGLAGVQETQYF	TRBV28	-	TRBJ2-5
CASSSSAGGSYNEQFF	TRBV6-5	-	TRBJ2-1
CASSPIAGTGGRVYEQYF	TRBV7-8	few	TRBJ2-7
CASSQEEGGVEETQYF	TRBV4-2	-	TRBJ2-5
CASSLEGGYGYTF	TRBV5-1	-	TRBJ1-2
CASSAGGSLANEQFF	TRBV9	-	TRBJ2-1